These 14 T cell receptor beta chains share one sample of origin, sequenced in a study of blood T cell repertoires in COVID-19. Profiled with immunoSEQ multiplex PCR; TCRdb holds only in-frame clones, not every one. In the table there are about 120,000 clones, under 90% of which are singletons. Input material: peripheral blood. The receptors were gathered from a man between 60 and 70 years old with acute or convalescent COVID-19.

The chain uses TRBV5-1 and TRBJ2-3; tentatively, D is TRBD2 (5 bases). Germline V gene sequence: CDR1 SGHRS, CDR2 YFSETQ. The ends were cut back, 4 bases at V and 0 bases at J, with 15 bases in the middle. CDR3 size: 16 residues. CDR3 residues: CASSPSSTGSTDTQYF. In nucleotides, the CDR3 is TGCGCCAGCAGCCCGTCCTCGACGGGGAGCACAGATACGCAGTATTTT.

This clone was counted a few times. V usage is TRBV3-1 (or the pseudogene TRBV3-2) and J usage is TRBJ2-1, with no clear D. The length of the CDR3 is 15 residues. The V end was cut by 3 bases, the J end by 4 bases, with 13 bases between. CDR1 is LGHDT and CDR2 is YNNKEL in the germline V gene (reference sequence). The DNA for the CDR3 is TGTGCCAGCAGCCATGCTCCACTACTTTACAATGAGCAGTTCTTC. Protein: CASSHAPLLYNEQFF.

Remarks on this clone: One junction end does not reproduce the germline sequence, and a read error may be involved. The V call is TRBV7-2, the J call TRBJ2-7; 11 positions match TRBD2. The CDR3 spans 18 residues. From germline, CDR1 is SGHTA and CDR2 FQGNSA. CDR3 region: CASSVAVGLAGIAGEQYF. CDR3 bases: TGTGCCAGCAGCGTAGCAGTAGGACTAGCGGGCATCGCGGGGGAGCAGTACTTC.

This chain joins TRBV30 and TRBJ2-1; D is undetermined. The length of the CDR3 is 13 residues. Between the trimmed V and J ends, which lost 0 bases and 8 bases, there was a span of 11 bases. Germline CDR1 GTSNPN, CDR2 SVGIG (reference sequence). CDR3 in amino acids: CAWSVRGFDEQFF. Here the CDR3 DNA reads TGTGCCTGGAGTGTACGAGGTTTCGATGAGCAGTTCTTC.

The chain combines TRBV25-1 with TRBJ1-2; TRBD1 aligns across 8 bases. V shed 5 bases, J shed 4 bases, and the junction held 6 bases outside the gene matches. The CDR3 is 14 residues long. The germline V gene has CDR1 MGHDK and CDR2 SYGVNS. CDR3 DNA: TGTGCCAGCAGTAGACAGGGGATGGGCTATGGCTACACCTTC. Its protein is CASSRQGMGYGYTF.

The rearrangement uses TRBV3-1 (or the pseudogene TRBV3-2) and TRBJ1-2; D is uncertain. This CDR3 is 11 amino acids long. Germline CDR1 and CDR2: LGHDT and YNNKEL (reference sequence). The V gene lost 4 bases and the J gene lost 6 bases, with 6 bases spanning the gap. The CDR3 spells CASSRGHGYTF. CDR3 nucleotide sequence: TGTGCCAGCAGCCGCGGGCATGGCTACACCTTC.

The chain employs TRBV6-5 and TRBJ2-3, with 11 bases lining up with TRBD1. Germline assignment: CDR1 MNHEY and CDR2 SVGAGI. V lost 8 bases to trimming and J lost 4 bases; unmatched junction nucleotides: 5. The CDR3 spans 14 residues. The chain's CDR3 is CASGDRGISDTQYF. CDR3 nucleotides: TGTGCCAGCGGGGACAGGGGGATTTCAGATACGCAGTATTTT.

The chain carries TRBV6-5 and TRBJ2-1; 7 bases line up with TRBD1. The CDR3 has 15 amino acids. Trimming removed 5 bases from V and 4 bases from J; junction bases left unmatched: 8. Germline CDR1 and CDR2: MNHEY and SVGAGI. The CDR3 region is CASSPDRNEYNEQFF. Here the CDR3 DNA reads TGTGCCAGCAGTCCGGACAGGAACGAATACAATGAGCAGTTCTTC.

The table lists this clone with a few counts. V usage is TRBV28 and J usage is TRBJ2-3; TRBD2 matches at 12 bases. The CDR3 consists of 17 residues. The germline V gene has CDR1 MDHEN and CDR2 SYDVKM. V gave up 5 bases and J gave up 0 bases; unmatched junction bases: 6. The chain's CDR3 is CASSPGLAGTSTDTQYF. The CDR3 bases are TGTGCCAGCAGTCCCGGACTAGCGGGGACTAGCACAGATACGCAGTATTTT.

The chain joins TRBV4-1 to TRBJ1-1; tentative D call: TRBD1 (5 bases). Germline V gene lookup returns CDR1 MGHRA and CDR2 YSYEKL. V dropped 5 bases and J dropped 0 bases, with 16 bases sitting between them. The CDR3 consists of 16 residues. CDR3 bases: TGCGCCAGCAGCTTCACCCCCGACAGCTTGAACACTGAAGCTTTCTTT. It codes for CASSFTPDSLNTEAFF.

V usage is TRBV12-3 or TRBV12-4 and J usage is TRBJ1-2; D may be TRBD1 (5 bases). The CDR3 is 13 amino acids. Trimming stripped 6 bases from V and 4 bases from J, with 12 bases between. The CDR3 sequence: CASSRGAAYGYTF. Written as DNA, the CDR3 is TGTGCCAGCAGCCGCGGGGCCGCCTATGGCTACACCTTC.

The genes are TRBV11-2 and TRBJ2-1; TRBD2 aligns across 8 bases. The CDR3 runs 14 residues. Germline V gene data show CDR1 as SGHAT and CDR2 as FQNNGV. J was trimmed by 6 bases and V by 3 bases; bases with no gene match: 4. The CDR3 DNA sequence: TGTGCCAGCAGCTTCATCCGGGAGGGCAATGAGCAGTTCTTC. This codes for CASSFIREGNEQFF.

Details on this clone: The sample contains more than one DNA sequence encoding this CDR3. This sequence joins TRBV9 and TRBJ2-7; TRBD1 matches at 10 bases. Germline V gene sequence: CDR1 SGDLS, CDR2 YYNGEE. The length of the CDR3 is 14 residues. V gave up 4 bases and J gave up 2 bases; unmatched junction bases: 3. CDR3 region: CASSPGQGAYEQYF. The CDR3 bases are TGTGCCAGCAGCCCCGGACAGGGGGCCTACGAGCAGTACTTC.

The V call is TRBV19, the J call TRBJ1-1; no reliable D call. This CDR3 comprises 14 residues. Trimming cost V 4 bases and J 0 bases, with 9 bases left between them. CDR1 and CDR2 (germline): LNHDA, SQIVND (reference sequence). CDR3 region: CASSSSTVNTEAFF. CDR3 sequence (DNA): TGTGCCAGTAGTAGTTCAACAGTGAACACTGAAGCTTTCTTT.